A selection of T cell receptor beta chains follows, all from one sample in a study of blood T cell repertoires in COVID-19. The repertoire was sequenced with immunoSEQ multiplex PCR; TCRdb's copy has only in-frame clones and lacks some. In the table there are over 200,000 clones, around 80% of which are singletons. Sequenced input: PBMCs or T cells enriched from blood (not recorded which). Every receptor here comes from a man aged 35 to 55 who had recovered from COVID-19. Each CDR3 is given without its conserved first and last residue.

CDR3aa: ASSPSTGSTEAF
v_gene: TRBV5-1
j_gene: TRBJ1-1

CDR3aa: ASSNGQSQETQY
v_gene: TRBV5-5
j_gene: TRBJ2-5

CDR3aa: ASSWTSDYYEQY
v_gene: TRBV19
j_gene: TRBJ2-7

CDR3aa: ASSFDGQGVQPQH
v_gene: TRBV5-1
j_gene: TRBJ1-5

CDR3aa: ASSRPTGHTEAF
v_gene: TRBV7-8
j_gene: TRBJ1-1

CDR3aa: ASSLEAGAPEF
v_gene: TRBV11-2
j_gene: TRBJ2-1

CDR3aa: ASSLKSGQIYGYT
v_gene: TRBV11-2
j_gene: TRBJ1-2

CDR3aa: ASSLGNTGQPQH
v_gene: TRBV2
j_gene: TRBJ1-5

CDR3aa: ASRRQGADYGYT
v_gene: TRBV6-5
j_gene: TRBJ1-2

CDR3aa: ASSQLTSGRKF
v_gene: TRBV3-1/TRBV3-2
j_gene: TRBJ2-1

CDR3aa: ASSIGLAGGHGELF
v_gene: TRBV5-1
j_gene: TRBJ2-2

CDR3aa: ASSRQGGTEAF
v_gene: TRBV3-1/TRBV3-2
j_gene: TRBJ1-1

CDR3aa: ATSSPRLISWPQH
v_gene: TRBV15
j_gene: TRBJ1-5

CDR3aa: ASSSMGPAVATEAF
v_gene: TRBV5-1
j_gene: TRBJ1-1

CDR3aa: ATSRDHSKNEQF
v_gene: TRBV15
j_gene: TRBJ2-1

CDR3aa: ASSLKPGHSGNTIY
v_gene: TRBV7-2
j_gene: TRBJ1-3

CDR3aa: ASSYTSKNTEAF
v_gene: TRBV6-2/TRBV6-3
j_gene: TRBJ1-1

CDR3aa: ASSLAPSSGNTIY
v_gene: TRBV5-1
j_gene: TRBJ1-3

CDR3aa: ASSTETRGRLLKPQH
v_gene: TRBV21-1
j_gene: TRBJ1-5

CDR3aa: ASSATGTDAYEQY
v_gene: TRBV2
j_gene: TRBJ2-7

CDR3aa: ASSHPSRGWEQY
v_gene: TRBV5-1
j_gene: TRBJ2-7

CDR3aa: ASSLGLRDRNQPQH
v_gene: TRBV13
j_gene: TRBJ1-5

CDR3aa: ASSQGDSDPGYT
v_gene: TRBV5-6
j_gene: TRBJ1-2

CDR3aa: ASSPRGRGNTIY
v_gene: TRBV5-1
j_gene: TRBJ1-3

CDR3aa: ASSSWGSYNEQF
v_gene: TRBV27
j_gene: TRBJ2-1

CDR3aa: ASSALHEEQY
v_gene: TRBV5-1
j_gene: TRBJ2-7

CDR3aa: ASSDSGGDHNEQF
v_gene: TRBV6-4
j_gene: TRBJ2-1

CDR3aa: ASSEATGALYGYT
v_gene: TRBV28
j_gene: TRBJ1-2

CDR3aa: ASSLAGQSTDTQY
v_gene: TRBV13
j_gene: TRBJ2-3

CDR3aa: ASSQDGRAQY
v_gene: TRBV3-1/TRBV3-2
j_gene: TRBJ2-3

CDR3aa: ASSSRQGPGGYT
v_gene: TRBV5-4
j_gene: TRBJ1-2

CDR3aa: ASSLGTGGNQPQH
v_gene: TRBV5-5
j_gene: TRBJ1-5

CDR3aa: ASTGGTGGTEAF
v_gene: TRBV3-1/TRBV3-2
j_gene: TRBJ1-1

CDR3aa: ASSPSLGAFNEKLF
v_gene: TRBV9
j_gene: TRBJ1-4

CDR3aa: ASSRWKREMPTGELF
v_gene: TRBV4-1
j_gene: TRBJ2-2

CDR3aa: ASSLLQGNYGYT
v_gene: TRBV5-1
j_gene: TRBJ1-2

CDR3aa: ASSSYHEQY
v_gene: TRBV6-5
j_gene: TRBJ2-7

CDR3aa: ASSVGWGGDQPQH
v_gene: TRBV9
j_gene: TRBJ1-5

CDR3aa: ASTPGQGALEQF
v_gene: TRBV6-5
j_gene: TRBJ2-1

CDR3aa: ASSSAGGAYNEQF
v_gene: TRBV6-4
j_gene: TRBJ2-1

CDR3aa: ASGVSGSYNEQF
v_gene: TRBV7-9
j_gene: TRBJ2-1

CDR3aa: ASSQASARNTGELF
v_gene: TRBV4-2
j_gene: TRBJ2-2

CDR3aa: ASSRTGGNQPQH
v_gene: TRBV3-1/TRBV3-2
j_gene: TRBJ1-5

CDR3aa: ASSDRGLYNSPLH
v_gene: TRBV27
j_gene: TRBJ1-6

CDR3aa: ASSLIGGNTGELF
v_gene: TRBV5-1
j_gene: TRBJ2-2

CDR3aa: ASGCTGDRGPQH
v_gene: TRBV12-5
j_gene: TRBJ1-5

CDR3aa: AWSPAGNLYEQY
v_gene: TRBV30
j_gene: TRBJ2-7

CDR3aa: ASSHPGQGSYEQY
v_gene: TRBV4-1
j_gene: TRBJ2-7

CDR3aa: ASSSSGGAGNTIY
v_gene: TRBV7-9
j_gene: TRBJ1-3

CDR3aa: ASSLGAIPEAF
v_gene: TRBV12-3/TRBV12-4
j_gene: TRBJ1-1

CDR3aa: ASSAWNRGNTEAF
v_gene: TRBV9
j_gene: TRBJ1-1

CDR3aa: ASSRPGQGNEKLF
v_gene: TRBV6-5
j_gene: TRBJ1-4

CDR3aa: ASSQGRGRFYGYT
v_gene: TRBV3-1/TRBV3-2
j_gene: TRBJ1-2

CDR3aa: ASSPETRSYNEQF
v_gene: TRBV3-1/TRBV3-2
j_gene: TRBJ2-1

CDR3aa: ASSHSGGHTGELF
v_gene: TRBV3-1/TRBV3-2
j_gene: TRBJ2-2